The 10 T cell receptor beta chains given below trace back to one sample, sequenced in a study of T cell repertoires and Cas9 in healthy adults. Method: immunoSEQ multiplex PCR; TCRdb's copy keeps in-frame clones and lacks some. This sample has 20,000 to 25,000 clones, with 90% found just once. The sequenced material came from CD4+ effector T cells (CD127+, CD25-, CD137-, CD154-) from PBMCs; culture status not recorded. Receptors originate from a human donor in good health.

The rearrangement uses TRBV2 and TRBJ1-4; 7 nucleotides agree with TRBD1. V shed 3 bases and J 5 bases; nucleotides not matched to a gene: 6. Germline CDR1 and CDR2: SNHLY and FYNNEI. This CDR3 has 15 residues. The CDR3 bases are TGTGCCAGCAGTGACCGTCGGGACAGAAATGAAAAACTGTTTTTT. Translating gives CASSDRRDRNEKLFF. Full variable domain (remainder filled in from reference TRBV2 and TRBJ1-4): EPEVTQTPSHQVTQMGQEVILRCVPISNHLYFYWYRQILGQKVEFLVSFYNNEISEKSEIFDDQFSVERPDGSNFTLKIRSTKLEDSAMYFCASSDRRDRNEKLFFGSGTQLSVL.

DNA for the CDR3: TGTGCCAGCAGTGGACAGGAGAACACTGAAGCTTTCTTT. Translating it yields CASSGQENTEAFF. The genes are TRBV6-1 and TRBJ1-1; D is perhaps TRBD1 (6 bases). The CDR3 loop spans 13 amino acids. The germline V gene encodes CDR1 MNHNS and CDR2 SASEGT. V shed 4 bases and J shed 1 base, with 7 bases lying between them.

The chain carries TRBV5-6 and TRBJ1-5; no definite D call. The CDR3 totals 14 residues. The V end lost 2 bases, the J end lost 5 bases, and 11 bases lay between the germline ends. CDR1 and CDR2 (germline): SGHDT, YYEEEE. This CDR3 is CASSFYTGDQPQHF. The CDR3 DNA reads as TGTGCCAGCAGCTTCTACACGGGTGATCAGCCCCAGCATTTT.

This clone has a single count. The chain uses TRBV30 and TRBJ1-2; D is unresolved. The V gene's germline CDR1 is GTSNPN and CDR2 SVGIG (reference sequence). V was cut by 5 bases and J by 8 bases, with 21 bases left in between. The CDR3 extends over 14 amino acids. CDR3 loop: CAWELGGSKSGYTF. DNA of the CDR3: TGTGCCTGGGAACTGGGAGGGAGCAAATCCGGCTACACCTTC.

V is TRBV2 and J is TRBJ1-2; 8 bases line up with TRBD1. The CDR3 has 15 amino acids. With V trimmed by 4 bases and J by 8 bases, 12 bases remained unmatched. Germline V lookup: CDR1 SNHLY, CDR2 FYNNEI. The CDR3 loop is CASSATGADRGGYTF. The DNA for the CDR3 is TGTGCCAGCAGTGCGACAGGGGCTGATCGAGGGGGCTACACCTTC.

The genes are TRBV15 and TRBJ2-1, with D perhaps TRBD1 or TRBD2 (5 bases each). Trimming cost V 1 base and J 4 bases, with 8 bases left between them. From germline, CDR1 is LNHNV and CDR2 YYDKDF (reference sequence). The CDR3 has 14 residues. The CDR3: CATSRGGSYNEQFF. CDR3 coding DNA: TGTGCCACCAGCAGAGGGGGGTCGTACAATGAGCAGTTCTTC.

This chain uses TRBV5-1 with TRBJ2-5; 9 bases agree with TRBD1. There are 15 residues in the CDR3. With 2 bases clipped from V and 4 bases from J, the junction kept 6 bases outside the gene matches. In germline, CDR1 is SGHRS, CDR2 YFSETQ. Here the CDR3 DNA reads TGCGCCAGCAGCTTAGGACAGGGGCAGGGAGAGACCCAGTACTTC. Its translation is CASSLGQGQGETQYF. Using reference TRBV5-1 and TRBJ2-5 for the parts outside the CDR3, the full variable domain is KAGVTQTPRYLIKTRGQQVTLSCSPISGHRSVSWYQQTPGQGLQFLFEYFSETQRNKGNFPGRFSGRQFSNSRSEMNVSTLELGDSALYLCASSLGQGQGETQYFGPGTRLLVL.

The chain couples TRBV11-2 to TRBJ1-6; TRBD1 aligns across 7 bases. This CDR3 has 16 residues. Germline trimming cut 0 bases from V and 9 bases from J; bases unmatched to any gene: 8. Germline assignment: CDR1 SGHAT and CDR2 FQNNGV. Written as DNA, the CDR3 is TGTGCCAGCAGCTTAGACGGTCGGGCAGGGGGTTCACCCCTCCACTTT. Its protein is CASSLDGRAGGSPLHF.

The V call is TRBV29-1, the J call TRBJ2-7; 7 positions match TRBD2. The germline gives CDR1 SQVTM, CDR2 ANQGSEA. V dropped 7 bases and J dropped 0; count of bases not matched to a gene: 3. There are 12 residues in the CDR3. The CDR3, as DNA: TGCAGCGCCCGGACTAGCTCCTACGAGCAGTACTTC. Translated, it gives CSARTSSYEQYF.

The V and J genes are TRBV4-1 and TRBJ1-2; D perhaps matches TRBD1 (6 bases). The CDR3 consists of 13 residues. V was cut by 2 bases and J by 7 bases, with 11 bases left in between. Germline CDR1 MGHRA, CDR2 YSYEKL. The CDR3 protein is CASSQTGFAGYTF. CDR3 nucleotide sequence: TGCGCCAGCAGCCAAACAGGGTTCGCTGGCTACACCTTC.